One sample yielded the 27 T cell receptor beta chains listed below, sequenced in a study of T cells after yellow fever vaccination. A single record per CDR3 protein comes from TCRdb applying MiXCR to the 5' RACE reads. The sample carries fewer than 400,000 distinct CDR3 sequences, over 8.5% recorded once. Source: CD4+ T cells sorted from PBMCs, taken 45 days after the yellow fever booster vaccination. The source is a man between 18 and 35 years old who received the YFV17D yellow fever vaccine.

This clonotype was counted between two and nine times. The V call is TRBV5-1, the J call TRBJ2-5; D ambiguous. The germline gives CDR1 SGHRS, CDR2 YFSETQ. This CDR3 has 14 amino acids. V lost 0 bases and J 5 bases, leaving 11 bases between the germline ends. CDR3 nucleotides: TGCGCCAGCAGCTTGGTAGCAATTGGCGAGACCCAGTACTTC. As protein: CASSLVAIGETQYF. The variable domain in full, completed from reference TRBV5-1 and TRBJ2-5, reads KAGVTQTPRYLIKTRGQQVTLSCSPISGHRSVSWYQQTPGQGLQFLFEYFSETQRNKGNFPGRFSGRQFSNSRSEMNVSTLELGDSALYLCASSLVAIGETQYFGPGTRLLVL.

This clonotype was detected only a few times. This chain links TRBV9 with TRBJ2-5; perhaps TRBD2 as D (6 bases). The CDR3 is 14 amino acids. V lost 0 bases and J lost 5, with 11 bases in between. Germline CDR1 and CDR2: SGDLS and YYNGEE. The CDR3 sequence: CASSVVGTSETQYF. The CDR3, as DNA: TGTGCCAGCAGCGTAGTGGGGACTTCGGAGACCCAGTACTTC.

This chain links TRBV10-3 with TRBJ1-2, with 8 nucleotides matching TRBD1. The CDR3 consists of 13 residues. J gave up 2 bases and V 8 bases, and 4 bases lay outside the gene matches. Germline CDR1 is ENHRY and CDR2 is SYGVKD. The CDR3 DNA reads as TGTGCCATCCAACGGACAGGGAACTATGGCTACACCTTC. Encoded protein: CAIQRTGNYGYTF.

This clonotype has only a few counts. The chain employs TRBV4-3 and TRBJ1-4; 7 bases fit TRBD1. CDR3 length: 16 amino acids. Germline CDR1 LGHNA, CDR2 YSLEER. J was trimmed by 3 bases and V by 0 bases; bases with no gene match: 4. In nucleotides, the CDR3 is TGCGCCAGCAGCCAAGAAACGGGACAGCCTAATGAAAAACTGTTTTTT. Amino acids: CASSQETGQPNEKLFF.

The rearrangement uses TRBV28 and TRBJ1-5; TRBD1 might be the D (6 bases). Trimming removed 6 bases from V and 6 bases from J, with 12 bases in between. The CDR3 consists of 13 residues. Germline values: CDR1 MDHEN, CDR2 SYDVKM. CDR3 region: CASSSYRVQPQHF. In DNA, the CDR3 is TGTGCCAGCAGCTCCTACAGGGTTCAGCCCCAGCATTTT.

The V call is TRBV15, the J call TRBJ1-3; D unresolved. This CDR3 comprises 14 residues. CDR1 and CDR2 from the germline V gene are LNHNV and YYDKDF (reference sequence). V shed 8 bases and J shed 4 bases, with 15 bases lying between them. The CDR3 region has the DNA TGTGCCACCGCTCGCCGGCAGATCGGAAACACCATATATTTT. Residues: CATARRQIGNTIYF.

In this sample, this clonotype turned up a few times. V usage is TRBV19 and J usage is TRBJ1-2; D possibly corresponds to TRBD1 (6 bases). The V end was cut by 7 bases, the J end by 6 bases, with 15 bases between. The germline V gene encodes CDR1 LNHDA and CDR2 SQIVND (reference sequence). CDR3 length: 13 residues. CDR3 nucleotide sequence: TGTGCCAGTAACGACGTGGCAGGGGATGGCTACACCTTC. Its translation: CASNDVAGDGYTF.

The table lists this clonotype with many counts. V is TRBV5-1 and J is TRBJ2-1, with a weak D call TRBD2 (5 bases). Trimming pared 4 bases from V and 5 bases from J, leaving 13 bases between. CDR1 SGHRS and CDR2 YFSETQ come from the germline V gene. This CDR3 has 14 amino acids. This CDR3 reads CASSNPDGDNEQFF. The CDR3 DNA reads as TGCGCCAGCAGCAACCCGGACGGGGACAATGAGCAGTTCTTC.

The chain's CDR3 is CASSSYDTQYF. The CDR3 DNA sequence: TGTGCCAGCAGCTCGTACGATACGCAGTATTTT. This sequence joins TRBV5-6 and TRBJ2-3; no reliable D call. The CDR3 extends over 11 amino acids. V lost 3 bases and J lost 6, with 5 bases in between. In germline, CDR1 is SGHDT, CDR2 YYEEEE.

This clonotype has at least ten counts. The CDR3 DNA is TGTGCCAGCAGCTTAAACGGTTATGAGCAGTTCTTC. This sequence encodes CASSLNGYEQFF. V and J are TRBV7-6 and TRBJ2-1; D is unresolved. Germline loops: CDR1 SGHVS, CDR2 FNYEAQ. The CDR3 length is 12 residues. V was trimmed by 2 bases and J by 8 bases, leaving 7 bases between them.

This clonotype was seen a handful of times. This rearrangement joins TRBV5-4 to TRBJ2-5; possible D gene TRBD1, 6 bases. Trimming shortened V by 3 bases and J by 4 bases, and 22 bases separated the two germline ends. Germline V CDR1 and CDR2: SGHNT, YYREEE (reference sequence). This CDR3 contains 17 residues. This CDR3 is CASSSAVTAGVRETQYF. In DNA, the CDR3 is TGTGCCAGCAGCTCCGCCGTAACGGCAGGGGTTAGAGAGACCCAGTACTTC.

The chain carries TRBV7-2 and TRBJ2-5; D perhaps matches TRBD2 (5 bases). Germline CDR1 and CDR2: SGHTA and FQGNSA. Trimming took 1 base from V and 1 from J, leaving 10 bases between them. The CDR3 is 15 amino acids. This CDR3 reads CASSLGASLQETQYF. CDR3 in DNA: TGTGCCAGCAGCTTAGGGGCTAGCCTCCAAGAGACCCAGTACTTC.

This clonotype was counted a few times. The chain carries TRBV28 and TRBJ1-2; no clear D gene. Germline values: CDR1 MDHEN, CDR2 SYDVKM. This CDR3 has 11 amino acids. The CDR3 region is CAAGSSWGYTF. In DNA form, the CDR3 reads TGTGCAGCCGGTAGTAGTTGGGGCTACACCTTC.

This chain uses TRBV7-2 with TRBJ2-4, with TRBD1 matching 7 bases. Germline loops: CDR1 SGHTA, CDR2 FQGNSA. The V segment lost 6 bases and the J segment 6 bases; nucleotides outside the gene matches: 8. CDR3 length: 14 amino acids. The DNA for the CDR3 is TGTGCCAGCAGTACGGGACAGAGTTTAAACATTCAGTACTTC. This gives the protein CASSTGQSLNIQYF.

The gene calls are TRBV2 and TRBJ2-1; the D is unclear. Trimming removed 4 bases at V and 13 bases at J, with 8 bases between. Germline V lookup: CDR1 SNHLY, CDR2 FYNNEI. There are 10 residues in the CDR3. This chain's CDR3 is CASSGGVQFF. The DNA for the CDR3 is TGTGCCAGCAGTGGTGGAGTACAGTTCTTC.

This clonotype turned up a few times. V usage is TRBV5-1 and J usage is TRBJ2-2; D not certain. This CDR3 is built from 15 residues. The V and J ends lost 5 bases and 4 bases respectively, with 15 bases between them. Germline assignment: CDR1 SGHRS and CDR2 YFSETQ. The CDR3 loop reads CASSQRGRSTGELFF. As DNA, the CDR3 is TGCGCCAGCAGTCAGCGAGGTAGAAGCACCGGGGAGCTGTTTTTT.

The gene calls are TRBV30 and TRBJ2-2; the D is unclear. Germline V gives CDR1 GTSNPN, CDR2 SVGIG (reference sequence). The CDR3 extends over 15 amino acids. V dropped 0 bases and J dropped 3 bases, with 11 bases sitting between them. The CDR3 reads CAWSVNQRYTGELFF. CDR3 coding DNA: TGTGCCTGGAGTGTAAATCAGCGATACACCGGGGAGCTGTTTTTT.

The chain recombines TRBV6-2 or TRBV6-3 with TRBJ2-7; D remains ambiguous. CDR3 size: 13 residues. Trimming removed 5 bases from V and 3 bases from J, with 11 bases in between. Germline values: CDR1 MNHEY, CDR2 SVGEGT. CDR3 region: CASSGPVNYEQYV. The CDR3 DNA sequence: TGTGCCAGCAGTGGCCCGGTCAACTACGAGCAGTACGTC.

This chain uses TRBV6-6 with TRBJ1-2; D remains unclear. Trimming took 5 bases from V and 8 from J, leaving 15 bases between them. CDR1 is MNHNY and CDR2 is SVGAGI in the germline V gene (reference sequence). The CDR3 spans 13 residues. The CDR3 sequence: CASSPPAVQGYTF. CDR3 nucleotide sequence: TGTGCCAGCAGTCCCCCCGCTGTGCAAGGCTACACCTTC.

This chain connects TRBV5-1 to TRBJ2-3; 7 nucleotides agree with TRBD1. Losses at the gene ends were 7 bases for V and 2 bases for J; bases not matched to a gene: 10. Germline V gene data show CDR1 as SGHRS and CDR2 as YFSETQ. There are 15 residues in the CDR3. DNA for the CDR3: TGCGCCAGCTGCGACCGGGACAGCCACACAGATACGCAGTATTTT. The encoded protein is CASCDRDSHTDTQYF.

This clonotype turned up a few times. The chain recombines TRBV6-1 with TRBJ2-7; perhaps TRBD1 as D (6 bases). CDR3 length: 15 amino acids. CDR1 is MNHNS and CDR2 is SASEGT in the germline V gene. V was trimmed by 2 bases and J by 3 bases, leaving 14 bases between them. CDR3 coding DNA: TGTGCCAGCAGTGAAAGTCCGACAGGACTCTACGAGCAGTACGTC. Translated: CASSESPTGLYEQYV.

J is TRBJ1-2 and V is TRBV12-3 or TRBV12-4; no clear D. The CDR3 totals 13 residues. V was cut by 1 base and J by 10 bases, with 13 bases left in between. The CDR3: CASSLGLRGSYTF. In nucleotides, the CDR3 is TGTGCCAGCAGTTTAGGTCTGCGGGGTTCCTACACCTTC.

The rearrangement uses TRBV7-2 and TRBJ2-4; 11 bases line up with TRBD2. With 0 bases clipped from V and 7 bases from J, the junction kept 8 bases outside the gene matches. The germline gives CDR1 SGHTA, CDR2 FQGNSA. The CDR3 contains 17 residues. The CDR3 here is CASSLAWASGGRNIQYF. The CDR3 nucleotides are TGTGCCAGCAGCTTAGCGTGGGCTAGCGGGGGGCGGAACATTCAGTACTTC.

This clonotype occurred a few times. V and J are TRBV12-3 or TRBV12-4 and TRBJ2-7, with 8 bases matching TRBD1. J lost 3 bases, V lost 5 bases, and 6 bases had no gene match. The CDR3 runs to 14 residues. CDR3 region: CASSPPDRGYEQYF. CDR3 nucleotides: TGTGCCAGCAGTCCCCCCGACAGGGGCTACGAGCAGTACTTC.

This clonotype was seen repeatedly, ten times or more. This chain links TRBV5-1 with TRBJ2-6; D remains unclear. Germline CDR1 reads SGHRS; CDR2 reads YFSETQ. The CDR3 loop spans 15 amino acids. Trimming took 0 bases from V and 3 from J, leaving 7 bases between them. This chain's CDR3 is CASSLGGGGANVLTF. The CDR3, as DNA: TGCGCCAGCAGCTTGGGAGGCGGTGGGGCCAACGTCCTGACTTTC.

V usage is TRBV20-1 and J usage is TRBJ2-2; 10 nucleotides align to TRBD1. V lost 5 bases to trimming and J lost 4 bases; unmatched junction nucleotides: 7. The CDR3 sequence is 15 residues long. Germline-derived CDR1 and CDR2 are DFQATT and SNEGSKA (reference sequence). This CDR3 is CSASRQGAGTGELFF. Here the CDR3 DNA reads TGCAGTGCTTCTCGACAGGGGGCCGGCACCGGGGAGCTGTTTTTT.

The genes are TRBV11-2 and TRBJ2-6; 7 positions match TRBD1. Germline CDR1 reads SGHAT; CDR2 reads FQNNGV. CDR3 length: 18 amino acids. With V trimmed by 6 bases and J by 0 bases, 11 bases remained unmatched. The CDR3 loop reads CASRSLTGTPSGANVLTF. The CDR3 bases are TGTGCCAGCAGATCACTGACAGGGACCCCCTCTGGGGCCAACGTCCTGACTTTC.